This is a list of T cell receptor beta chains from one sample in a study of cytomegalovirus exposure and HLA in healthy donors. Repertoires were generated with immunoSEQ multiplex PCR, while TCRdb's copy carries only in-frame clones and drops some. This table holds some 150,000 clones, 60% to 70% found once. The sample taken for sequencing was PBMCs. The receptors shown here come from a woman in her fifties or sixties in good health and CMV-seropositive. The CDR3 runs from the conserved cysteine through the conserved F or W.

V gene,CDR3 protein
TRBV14,CASSQRQNFGNTIYF
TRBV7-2,CASSLHRGGNTIYF
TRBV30,CAWSPRGRVNYGYTF
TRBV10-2,CASSDFSGGNEQFF
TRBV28,CASRGTGSTPYEQYF
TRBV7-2,CASSNGQGREQYF
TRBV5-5,CASSPGAYEQYF
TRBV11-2,CASSLGGLAGGSETQYF
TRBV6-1,CASSERTANYGYTF
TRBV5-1,CASSPLGQGTSYNEQFF
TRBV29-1,CSVIEFTGTSTDTQYF
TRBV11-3,CASSLGGTGNTGELFF
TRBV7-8,CASSLSGSYEQYF
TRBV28,CASIRAGGGHNEQFF
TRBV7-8,CASSVQGAGTEAFF
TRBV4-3,CASSQERLGEQFF
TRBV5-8,CASSYGQGREQYF
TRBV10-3,CAISESLGEGMTEQYF
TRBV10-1,CASSESARDEQYF
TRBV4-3,CASSQGLGKMQYF
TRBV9,CASSPMELAVPGEQFF
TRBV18,CASSPSTGFSEQYF
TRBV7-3,CAKRQGFRHAALNQPQHF
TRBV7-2,CASSSDGGGNQPQHF
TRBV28,CASSRLGAETGELFF
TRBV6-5,CASRTFGSGKTQYF
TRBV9,CASSVETGSGGYTF
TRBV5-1,CASSATGTGNYGYTF
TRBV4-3,CASSHTGGPSYNEQFF
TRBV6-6,CASSYGTYYGYTF
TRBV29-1,CSVEPTGAGNTEAFF
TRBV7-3,CASSLTKGTDTQYF
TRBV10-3,CASRQADTDTQYF
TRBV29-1,CSTRGGPSVMNTEAFF
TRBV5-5,CASSVLTSTDTQYF
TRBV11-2,CASSRGLAGDNEQFF
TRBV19,CASSSLGTLASGNTIYF
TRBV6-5,CASRRTSRTYEQYF
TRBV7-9,CASSSDRMDTEAFF
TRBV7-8,CASSLAYSGRRDEQFF
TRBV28,CASSLTSNEQFF
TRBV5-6,CASSRTGVITTDTQYF
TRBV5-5,CASSQPRDTQYF
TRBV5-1,CASRTDRALGDTQYF
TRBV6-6,CASRLRQEATDTQYF
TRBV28,CASSLGGFDNYGYTF
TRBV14,CASSPGLASHNEQFF
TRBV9,CASSPTGGFYGYTF
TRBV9,CASSLGQGAYEQYF
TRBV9,CASSVGTSVYNEQFF
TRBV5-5,CASSLTTDTQYF
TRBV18,CASSPGTPNYGYTF
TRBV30,CAWSVIGMNTEAFF
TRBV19,CASSTGGYSNQPQHF